Following are 14 T cell receptor beta chains from one sample sequenced in a study of shared clonotypes between healthy human individuals. Some clones are missing from TCRdb's copy, which holds only in-frame ones; the method was immunoSEQ multiplex PCR. The sample lists around 99,000 clones, almost 70% occurring once. Sequencing was carried out using memory CD8+ T cells sorted from blood. Indicated subset: CD45RO+ cells pooled with CCR7-negative TemRA cells. These receptors came from a young man in good health.

This clone was observed once. This chain uses TRBV11-2 with TRBJ2-7; tentatively, D is TRBD1 (6 bases). CDR3 length: 14 residues. V lost 1 base to trimming and J lost 4 bases, with 11 bases between them. Germline CDR1 SGHAT, CDR2 FQNNGV. The CDR3 nucleotides are TGTGCCAGCAGCTTAGTGTCAGGGGAGTACGAGCAGTACTTC. The encoded protein is CASSLVSGEYEQYF.

The chain uses TRBV5-4 and TRBJ2-3, with TRBD1 matching over 7 bases. Losses at the gene ends were 2 bases for V and 9 bases for J; bases not matched to a gene: 15. The CDR3 spans 16 residues. CDR1 SGHNT and CDR2 YYREEE come from the germline V gene (reference sequence). The CDR3 region has the DNA TGTGCCAGCAGCTTCCACTCCAGACGGACAGGAGGAACGCAGTATTTT. Protein sequence: CASSFHSRRTGGTQYF.

This clone turned up a few times. V and J are TRBV21-1 and TRBJ2-3. TRBV21-1 is shown as a pseudogene. CDR3 length: 14 residues. CDR3 coding DNA: TGTGCCAGCAGCAAAAAAGACAGCACAGATACGCAGTATTTT. This gives the protein CASSKKDSTDTQYF.

The V and J genes are TRBV30 and TRBJ1-3; D is unresolved. The CDR3 runs 15 residues. The ends were cut back, 2 bases at V and 0 bases at J, with 11 bases in the middle. From germline, CDR1 is GTSNPN and CDR2 SVGIG (reference sequence). DNA for the CDR3: TGTGCCTGGAGTTTCGATAGGGACTCTGGAAACACCATATATTTT. As protein: CAWSFDRDSGNTIYF.

The CDR3 DNA follows: TGCGCCAGCAGCTTGTCCACCTCCTACAATGAGCAGTTCTTC. As protein: CASSLSTSYNEQFF. The chain couples TRBV5-1 to TRBJ2-1; unclear D gene. Per the germline V gene, CDR1 is SGHRS and CDR2 is YFSETQ. CDR3 length equals 14 residues. Between the trimmed V and J ends, which lost 1 base and 0 bases, there was a span of 5 bases.

The V call is TRBV5-5, the J call TRBJ1-1; D gene unclear. V was pared by 2 bases and J by 0 bases, with 5 bases between. The CDR3 sequence is 13 residues long. CDR1 and CDR2 from the germline V gene are SGHKS and YYEKEE (reference sequence). CDR3 in amino acids: CASSLELNTEAFF. CDR3 DNA: TGTGCCAGCAGCTTAGAGTTGAACACTGAAGCTTTCTTT.

For this clone: Different DNA sequences within this sample yield the same CDR3. V and J are TRBV18 and TRBJ2-1; 8 nucleotides agree with TRBD1. There are 14 residues in the CDR3. Trimming removed 3 bases from V and 6 bases from J; junction bases left unmatched: 4. Germline assignment: CDR1 KGHSH and CDR2 LQKENI. CDR3 amino acids: CASSPQGASNEQFF. The CDR3 DNA reads as TGTGCCAGCTCACCGCAGGGGGCGAGCAATGAGCAGTTCTTC.

The chain has TRBV6-5 and TRBJ2-7, with D perhaps matching TRBD2 (5 bases). Trimming shortened V by 2 bases and J by 2 bases, and 10 bases separated the two germline ends. Germline values: CDR1 MNHEY, CDR2 SVGAGI. CDR3 size: 14 residues. CDR3 sequence reads: CASSYGRGTYEQYF. CDR3 DNA: TGTGCCAGCAGTTACGGACGGGGAACCTACGAGCAGTACTTC.

This clone came up once. The chain employs TRBV19 and TRBJ1-5, with 7 bases aligning to TRBD1. V dropped 6 bases and J dropped 3; count of bases not matched to a gene: 2. Germline V gene data show CDR1 as LNHDA and CDR2 as SQIVND (reference sequence). This CDR3 contains 13 residues. CDR3 sequence (DNA): TGTGCCAGTAGGGGACAGTCCAATCAGCCCCAGCATTTT. Protein sequence: CASRGQSNQPQHF.

The chain carries TRBV28 and TRBJ2-7; D unresolved. Germline V gene data show CDR1 as MDHEN and CDR2 as SYDVKM. The CDR3 is 11 residues long. V lost 8 bases and J 4 bases, leaving 9 bases between the germline ends. The DNA for the CDR3 is TGTGCCAGCTGTGAATTTTACGAGCAGTACTTC. This encodes CASCEFYEQYF.

This chain links TRBV6-6 with TRBJ2-2; D gene uncertain. The CDR3 covers 15 residues. Germline CDR1 is MNHNY and CDR2 is SVGAGI (reference sequence). The V gene lost 6 bases and the J gene lost 6 bases, with 17 bases spanning the gap. The DNA of the CDR3 is TGTGCCAGCAGGTCGGATAACTCCCCCCCCGGGGAGCTGTTTTTT. It encodes CASRSDNSPPGELFF.

This rearrangement joins TRBV6-1 to TRBJ1-1; 8 bases map to TRBD1. The trim removed 4 bases at V and 11 bases at J, leaving 9 bases unmatched. CDR3 length equals 13 residues. CDR1 is MNHNS, CDR2 SASEGT, per germline. DNA of the CDR3: TGTGCCAGCAGTGTAAGCCTCCAGGGGGCCGCTTTCTTT. It is translated as CASSVSLQGAAFF.

Only one count was recorded for this clone. This sequence joins TRBV2 and TRBJ2-3; D tentatively fits TRBD1 or TRBD2 (5 bases each). The CDR3 consists of 16 residues. The V end was cut by 5 bases, the J end by 0 bases, with 15 bases between. Germline CDR1 SNHLY, CDR2 FYNNEI. As DNA, the CDR3 is TGTGCCAGCAGTCGGGACCACGGTGGAAGCACAGATACGCAGTATTTT. Its translation: CASSRDHGGSTDTQYF. Variable domain in full (rest from reference TRBV2 and TRBJ2-3): EPEVTQTPSHQVTQMGQEVILRCVPISNHLYFYWYRQILGQKVEFLVSFYNNEISEKSEIFDDQFSVERPDGSNFTLKIRSTKLEDSAMYFCASSRDHGGSTDTQYFGPGTRLTVL.

The V and J genes are TRBV19 and TRBJ2-1; no reliable D call. Trimming removed 3 bases from V and 9 bases from J, with 18 bases in between. Germline lookup yields CDR1 LNHDA and CDR2 SQIVND (reference sequence). This CDR3 has 15 residues. This chain's CDR3 is CASSISLTVNGEQFF. In DNA, the CDR3 is TGTGCCAGTAGTATTTCCCTTACAGTAAACGGTGAGCAGTTCTTC.